The TCR beta chain under discussion was sequenced for a study of human T cells and chemical hapten exposure. The wider study: The patients, most of them female, presented with alopecia areata, totalis or universalis. The study traced per-sample TCR yield variation mainly to small differences in pooled library volumes.

Germline V CDR1 and CDR2: MDHEN, SYDVKM. V lost 6 bases and J 5 bases, leaving 13 bases between the germline ends. CDR3 length equals 13 residues. As for time point: pre-sensitization, week 0. Treatment noted: therapeutic diphenylcyclopropenone sensitization with weekly scalp DPC. This clonotype appeared a few times. TCRdb processed the RACE reads anew with MiXCR; each CDR3 protein has one entry. The sample includes about 80,000 distinct CDR3 sequences, less than 15% seen only once; the top ten take approximately 4.6%. This specimen consisted of whole blood, obtained in connection with sensitization to the hapten diphenylcyclopropenone (DPC). The source is a woman in her fifties or sixties with alopecia areata. Some clones in this sample may be carry-over from other donors' samples. This chain joins TRBV28 and TRBJ1-1; TRBD1 might be the D (5 bases). The CDR3 region has the DNA TGTGCCAGCAGGGCCGGGACTAGGACTGAAGCTTTCTTT. Protein sequence: CASRAGTRTEAFF.